This TCR beta chain appears in the sequencing data of a study of T-cell memory formation after mild COVID-19. General study findings and limits: A subset of responding clones appeared in pre-infection memory, suggesting cross-reactive memory joined. From day 15 to 85, contracting clones were balanced between CD4 and CD8, whereas later expanders leaned toward CD4+. Chiefly within CM and EM were the contracting CD4+ clones; CD8+ ones were within EMRA.

This clonotype was seen only a few times. Antigen specificity is unknown. TCR alpha and TCR beta cDNA libraries carrying sample barcodes and UMIs came from 5'RACE with constant-segment primers. MiXCR, applied by TCRdb to the 5' RACE reads, yields one record per CDR3 protein. The table includes around 410,000 distinct CDR3 sequences, around 22% detected once. The CDR3 extends over 15 amino acids. Germline CDR1 and CDR2: SGDLS and YYNGEE. V dropped 0 bases and J dropped 5; count of bases not matched to a gene: 6. This clonotype was obtained from an adult woman who had mild COVID-19 (a few samples of this study predate the infection). Cell type and time point are not known. This sequence joins TRBV9 and TRBJ2-7; 9 bases match TRBD2. The sequenced sample consisted of PBMCs or a T cell subset sorted from them (not recorded which). The CDR3: CASSVEASGDHEQYF. The CDR3 DNA is TGTGCCAGCAGCGTAGAGGCTAGCGGGGACCACGAGCAGTACTTC.